This T cell receptor (beta chain) derives from a study of blood T cell repertoires in COVID-19. For the study at large: From T cells, B-cell-depleted T cells, or PBMCs came the material, which was cDNA or gDNA.

Per the authors' pipeline: Amplification from reference gene primers served as the basis for estimated nucleated cell counts. TCRdb keeps only in-frame clones here, not all; method: immunoSEQ multiplex PCR. Clonal size and the V and J genes are those of that table, whereas D and trimming came from the DNA. The top ten hold about 2.1% of the sample, which has about 120,000 clones, about 83% seen once. The V and J ends lost 4 bases and 3 bases, in that order; junction bases with no gene match: 2. This CDR3 is built from 13 residues. Germline lookup yields CDR1 LGHDT and CDR2 YNNKEL (reference sequence).

The TCR comes from a woman between 50 and 59 years old with acute or convalescent COVID-19. Sequencing was performed on peripheral blood. The chain carries TRBV3-1 (or the pseudogene TRBV3-2) and TRBJ2-7; TRBD1 matches 8 bases. The CDR3 nucleotides are TGTGCCAGCAGCCGCGGACAGGGCTACGAGCAGTACTTC. Protein product: CASSRGQGYEQYF.